The sample holds many counts of the clone carrying this TCR beta chain. Its specificity is not known. This sample is part of a study of prognosis after radiotherapy for stage I lung cancer. Study information: The study enrolled around 13 men and five or six women as patients, aged roughly 50 to 95 with a median of nearly 75 years.

Two rounds of multiplex PCR amplified TCR beta CDR3 from genomic DNA. Primers specific to each TRBV and TRBJ gene drove first-round PCR. Amplification in the second PCR round was performed with universal primers. From the multiplex PCR reads, TCRdb called clonotypes with MiXCR, one entry per CDR3 protein. The sample shows 20,000 to 25,000 distinct CDR3 sequences, 40% of them seen only once. Overall study results and limits: The way patients used TRBV and TRBJ genes reportedly differed depending on whether they had metastases. Reduced Shannon entropy following stereotactic body radiation therapy was recorded in patients who developed distant metastases.

Germline loops: CDR1 SGHAT, CDR2 FQNNGV. The CDR3 has 17 residues. Trimming removed 5 bases at V and 0 bases at J, with 17 bases between. The chain employs TRBV11-2 and TRBJ2-4, with D possibly being TRBD1 or TRBD2 (5 bases each). The sequences come from PBMCs, collected before or after stereotactic body radiation therapy (not recorded which). This TCR was sampled from a donor over 45 with non-small cell lung cancer. CDR3 amino acids: CASSREGTGLAKNIQYF. The DNA for the CDR3 is TGTGCCAGCAGCAGAGAGGGCACAGGACTAGCCAAAAACATTCAGTACTTC.